This entry features one T cell receptor (beta chain) sequence. Its antigen is currently unknown. The entry originates in a study of T cell repertoires in cytomegalovirus infection. Study-wide background: Public signatures in TCR beta pointed to CMV infection and matching HLA type. The study, taken as a whole, reports: The ex vivo response was dominated by HLA-C-restricted CMV-specific TCR beta clonotypes. Summed frequency of public TCR beta families distinguished CMV carriers with the relevant HLA.

V was pared by 1 base and J by 7 bases, with 5 bases of the junction left unmatched. The CDR3 runs to 15 residues. TCRdb reprocessed the reads via MiXCR and lists one record per CDR3 protein. The sample contains fewer than 300,000 distinct CDR3 sequences, roughly 23% of which appear only once. The sequencing input was PBMCs. The TCR was taken from a human donor in good health (CMV status not recorded). Some clones in this sample may be carry-over from other donors' samples. The chain is built from TRBV12-3 or TRBV12-4 and TRBJ2-1, with 9 bases identical to TRBD2. Here the CDR3 DNA reads TGTGCCAGCAGTTTAGGCGGGGGGGCTGATAATGAGCAGTTCTTC. Protein sequence: CASSLGGGADNEQFF.